A selection of T cell receptor beta chains follows, all from one sample in a study of shared clonotypes between healthy human individuals. The data were produced by immunoSEQ multiplex PCR, yet TCRdb's version contains in-frame clones alone and is incomplete. Here the sample spans approximately 2.4 million clones, almost 96% being singletons. Specimen: naive CD4+ T cells sorted from blood. These receptors were collected from a man aged 18 to 35 in good health. CDR3s include the opening cysteine and the closing phenylalanine or tryptophan. D genes are given only for firm matches. The size of a clone is reported for some rows only, either as once, few or many, or as a class for expanded clones.

v_gene	j_gene	abundance	d_gene	len	CDR3nt	CDR3aa
TRBV7-6	TRBJ2-2	-	-	17	TGTGCCAGCAGCTTATTGTCCGGGCGGTTGAACACCGGGGAGCTGTTTTTT	CASSLLSGRLNTGELFF
TRBV7-9	TRBJ2-2	-	TRBD2	15	TGTGCCAGCATCTTCCGAGCGGGATACACCGGGGAGCTGTTTTTT	CASIFRAGYTGELFF
TRBV30	TRBJ1-2	-	-	12	TGTGCCTGGAGTGTAGCTAACTATGGCTACACCTTC	CAWSVANYGYTF
TRBV7-2	TRBJ2-7	-	-	14	TGTGCCAGCAGCTTAGGAGGTAATTCCTACGAGCAGTACTTC	CASSLGGNSYEQYF
TRBV29-1	TRBJ1-1	-	-	13	TGCAGCGCTGACAGCCAGGAGAACACTGAAGCTTTCTTT	CSADSQENTEAFF
TRBV10-3	TRBJ1-2	once	-	16	TGTGCCATCAGTGAGCGGGGGGCGATCAACTTCTATGGCTACACCTTC	CAISERGAINFYGYTF
TRBV4-1	TRBJ1-4	-	TRBD1	13	TGCGCCAGCGCGACAGGGCTTAATGAAAAACTGTTTTTT	CASATGLNEKLFF
TRBV5-6	TRBJ2-5	-	-	15	TGTGCCAGCAGCTCTGGACCAATGTACCAAGAGACCCAGTACTTC	CASSSGPMYQETQYF
TRBV6-6	TRBJ1-1	-	-	12	TGTGCCAGCAGTTACTTGGACAGATCAGCTTTCTTT	CASSYLDRSAFF
TRBV28	TRBJ2-2	-	TRBD2	14	TGTGCCAGCTGGGAGGGCCCTGGGACCGGGGAGCTGTTTTTT	CASWEGPGTGELFF
TRBV19	TRBJ2-7	-	TRBD1	14	TGTGCCAGTAGGGGGGACAGGGCCTCCTACGAGCAGTACTTC	CASRGDRASYEQYF
TRBV7-6	TRBJ2-3	-	TRBD1	14	TGTGCCAGCAGCTTAGACAGGGGGCGTGATACGCAGTATTTT	CASSLDRGRDTQYF
TRBV30	TRBJ2-7	-	TRBD1	14	TGTGCCTGGAGTGGGGCAGGGGGCACCTACGAGCAGTACTTC	CAWSGAGGTYEQYF
TRBV5-6	TRBJ2-7	-	TRBD2	15	TGTGCCAGCAGCGATGCGGGAGTTCGCCTGTCGGTGCAGTACTTC	CASSDAGVRLSVQYF
TRBV6-5	TRBJ2-7	-	-	14	TGTGCCAGCAGTCCCTCGGACGGACCCTACGAGCAGTACTTC	CASSPSDGPYEQYF
TRBV6-1	TRBJ2-7	once	-	15	TGTGCCAGCAGTGAGGGGCAGGTTAGCTCCTACGAGCAGTACTTC	CASSEGQVSSYEQYF
TRBV27	TRBJ1-2	-	-	14	TGTGCCAGCAGTTTGGACAGCCTTGGGTATGGCTACACCTTC	CASSLDSLGYGYTF
TRBV14	TRBJ1-2	-	-	15	TGTGCCAGCAGCCAAGGTCCCGACAGCAACTATGGCTACACCTTC	CASSQGPDSNYGYTF
TRBV6-1	TRBJ1-5	-	TRBD1	14	TGTGCCAGCAGGGAGACAGGGGGGAACCAGCCCCAGCATTTT	CASRETGGNQPQHF
TRBV27	TRBJ2-1	-	-	14	TGTGCCAGCAGCCGACGGACAGCCGACAATGAGCAGTTCTTC	CASSRRTADNEQFF
TRBV5-1	TRBJ2-1	-	-	14	TGCGCCAGCAGCCACCGAGAAGCGGCGGATGAGCAGTTCTTC	CASSHREAADEQFF
TRBV29-1	TRBJ2-5	-	-	11	TGCAGCGTTGAAGTATCCGTGACCCAGTACTTC	CSVEVSVTQYF
TRBV10-3	TRBJ1-4	-	-	12	TGTGCCATAGGGCAGGGGAATGAAAAACTGTTTTTT	CAIGQGNEKLFF
TRBV4-1	TRBJ2-1	-	TRBD1	15	TGCGCCAGCAGCCAAGGGGACAGGGCTTACAATGAGCAGTTCTTC	CASSQGDRAYNEQFF
TRBV9	TRBJ1-5	-	-	14	TGTGCCAGCAGCGTAGATGGCAACAATCAGCCCCAGCATTTT	CASSVDGNNQPQHF
TRBV20-1	TRBJ2-3	-	-	10	TGCAGTGCCGAAACAGATACGCAGTATTTT	CSAETDTQYF
TRBV12-5	TRBJ2-1	-	TRBD1	17	TGTGCTAGTGGTTTGGTACTGGGCAGGGGGCGCGAGAATGAGCAGTTCTTC	CASGLVLGRGRENEQFF
TRBV7-9	TRBJ1-6	-	TRBD1	16	TGTGCCAGCAGCGCCACAGGGGTGGTACATAATTCACCCCTCCACTTT	CASSATGVVHNSPLHF
TRBV4-1	TRBJ2-7	-	TRBD2	15	TGCGCCAGCAGCCAAGTAGCGGGGGTCTCCTACGAGCAGTACTTC	CASSQVAGVSYEQYF
TRBV5-1	TRBJ1-1	-	-	15	TGCGCCAGCAGCCACCAGGGCGATAGGAACACTGAAGCTTTCTTT	CASSHQGDRNTEAFF
TRBV5-1	TRBJ1-6	-	-	15	TGCGCCAGCAGCTTGGCGGCGGGAGGCAATTCACCCCTCCACTTT	CASSLAAGGNSPLHF
TRBV30	TRBJ1-2	-	-	16	TGTGCCTGGAGTGCTTCAATCGGGACGGCTAACTATGGCTACACCTTC	CAWSASIGTANYGYTF
TRBV30	TRBJ2-5	-	-	13	TGTGCCTGGAGTATAAGGCTCCAAGAGACCCAGTACTTC	CAWSIRLQETQYF
TRBV7-9	TRBJ2-2	-	TRBD2	18	TGTGCCAGCAGCCCGCCGGGACTAGCGGGAGCCAACACCGGGGAGCTGTTTTTT	CASSPPGLAGANTGELFF
TRBV5-6	TRBJ1-1	-	TRBD1	15	TGTGCCAGCAGCTACGAACAGGGGAAATACACTGAAGCTTTCTTT	CASSYEQGKYTEAFF
TRBV10-1	TRBJ1-3	-	-	16	TGCGCCAGCAGTGAGCCACTTGGGACCGTCGCTGACACCATATATTTT	CASSEPLGTVADTIYF
TRBV11-2	TRBJ2-7	-	TRBD2	15	TGTGCCAGCAGCCCCCGCCGGACTAGTGCTGGAGAGCAGTACTTC	CASSPRRTSAGEQYF
TRBV30	TRBJ2-5	-	TRBD2	14	TGTGCCTGGAGTCTCGGACTAGCAGGAGAGACCCAGTACTTC	CAWSLGLAGETQYF
TRBV7-2	TRBJ1-3	-	TRBD1	15	TGTGCCAGCAGCGTCGAGGGGGCTGCTGGAAACACCATATATTTT	CASSVEGAAGNTIYF
TRBV11-2	TRBJ2-5	once	-	16	TGTGCCAGCAGCTTAGATCGAGGTGGCAGGGAAGAGACCCAGTACTTC	CASSLDRGGREETQYF
TRBV18	TRBJ1-2	-	TRBD1	19	TGTGCCAGCTCACCCATGACAGGGAACACGGGGAAAACACGCTATGGCTACACCTTC	CASSPMTGNTGKTRYGYTF
TRBV2	TRBJ2-2	-	-	12	TGTGCCAGCAGTGCTGAGGCCGGGGAGCTGTTTTTT	CASSAEAGELFF
TRBV6-4	TRBJ1-5	-	-	16	TGTGCCAGCACCTCTCCTAAAGGTCTCAAGGATCAGCCCCAGCATTTT	CASTSPKGLKDQPQHF
TRBV11-3	TRBJ2-7	-	TRBD1	14	TGCGCCAGCAGTTTCCGGGACAGGGGCTACGAGCAGTACTTC	CASSFRDRGYEQYF
TRBV5-4	TRBJ1-1	once	-	14	TGTGCCAGCAGCTTGGCCGGCACTAACACTGAAGCTTTCTTT	CASSLAGTNTEAFF
TRBV2	TRBJ1-1	-	TRBD1	15	TGTGCCAGCAGTGAGGAACAGGGGCAGATCGCTGAAGCTTTCTTT	CASSEEQGQIAEAFF
TRBV30	TRBJ2-2	-	-	17	TGTGCCTGGAGTGTAGCGGTACGGGCGGATAACACCGGGGAGCTGTTTTTT	CAWSVAVRADNTGELFF
TRBV5-6	TRBJ1-2	-	TRBD1	15	TGTGCCAGCAGCTTGGTTGGACAGGGGGCACATGGCTACACCTTC	CASSLVGQGAHGYTF
TRBV5-1	TRBJ2-2	-	TRBD2	14	TGCGCCAGCAGCTTAGGCGGGAGCACCGGGGAGCTGTTTTTT	CASSLGGSTGELFF
TRBV10-3	TRBJ2-1	-	TRBD2	12	TGTGCCATCAGTGAAGGGAGGGGTGAGCAGTTCTTC	CAISEGRGEQFF
TRBV10-3	TRBJ2-1	-	-	15	TGTGCCATCAGTGAGTCAAGGCAGCGGGACAATGAGCAGTTCTTC	CAISESRQRDNEQFF
TRBV6-1	TRBJ2-7	few	TRBD1	15	TGTGCCAGCAGTGAAGGAGAAGGGGGCATCTACGAGCAGTACTTC	CASSEGEGGIYEQYF
TRBV7-9	TRBJ1-1	-	-	15	TGTGCCAGCAGCTTAGCGCTAAACAGAAACACTGAAGCTTTCTTT	CASSLALNRNTEAFF
TRBV19	TRBJ2-1	-	TRBD1	14	TGTGCCAGTAGTACCGGGACAGCCTACAATGAGCAGTTCTTC	CASSTGTAYNEQFF
TRBV9	TRBJ2-2	-	TRBD1	16	TGTGCCAGCAGCCCACTGACAGGGGTGGTCGCCGGGGAGCTGTTTTTT	CASSPLTGVVAGELFF